This is a list of T cell receptor beta chains from one sample in a study of beta chain features in type 1 diabetes. Data came from immunoSEQ multiplex PCR; TCRdb stores just in-frame clones and leaves some out. The sample lists about 150,000 clones; 7% to 10% were seen once. Sequenced sample: central memory CD4+ T cells from blood. The origin of the receptors is a woman between 18 and 29 years old in good health. CDR3s include the opening cysteine and the closing phenylalanine or tryptophan. The D gene is left open where the match is weak. A row's size may be missing; if present it is once, few, many or a size class.

d_call j_call clone_size v_call cdr3_aa cdr3_nt
NA TRBJ2-1 few TRBV5-1 CASSDTLGGEQFF TGCGCCAGCAGCGATACTTTAGGGGGTGAGCAGTTCTTC
NA TRBJ2-3 NA TRBV27 CASTRQVGLTDTQYF TGTGCCAGCACCAGACAGGTGGGGCTCACAGATACGCAGTATTTT
NA TRBJ2-7 few TRBV9 CASSVDFTFTYEQYF TGTGCCAGCAGCGTCGACTTCACTTTCACCTACGAGCAGTACTTC
NA TRBJ2-1 few TRBV20-1 CSATEVEQFF TGCAGTGCTACCGAGGTTGAGCAGTTCTTC
NA TRBJ2-5 NA TRBV5-1 CASSLSGLRETQYF TGCGCCAGCAGCTTAAGTGGGCTCCGTGAGACCCAGTACTTC
NA TRBJ1-5 NA TRBV18 CASSPGGGNQPQHF TGTGCCAGCTCACCCGGGGGGGGCAATCAGCCCCAGCATTTT
TRBD2 TRBJ2-7 many TRBV29-1 CSALGTSQEQYF TGCAGCGCCCTCGGGACTAGCCAGGAGCAGTACTTC
TRBD2 TRBJ2-5 few TRBV7-2 CASSFSWTSGGATETQYF TGTGCCAGCAGCTTCTCCTGGACTAGCGGGGGGGCCACAGAGACCCAGTACTTC
NA TRBJ1-1 few TRBV2 CASSAREHTEAFF TGTGCCAGCAGCGCAAGGGAGCACACTGAAGCTTTCTTT
TRBD1 TRBJ1-4 few TRBV14 CASSQQGASSEKLFF TGTGCCAGCAGCCAACAGGGGGCTAGTAGTGAAAAACTGTTTTTT
TRBD2 TRBJ2-1 few TRBV7-3 CASSLGTSGGINEQFF TGTGCCAGCAGCTTAGGGACTAGCGGGGGCATCAATGAGCAGTTCTTC
NA TRBJ1-1 NA TRBV7-2 CASSFTTGNTEAFF TGTGCCAGCAGCTTCACGACAGGCAACACTGAAGCTTTCTTT
TRBD2 TRBJ2-1 once TRBV7-9 CASSIDLSGSGEQFF TGTGCCAGCAGCATAGACCTTAGCGGGAGCGGTGAGCAGTTCTTC
NA TRBJ1-4 NA TRBV7-4 CASSLFLGNFRGTNEKLFF TGTGCCAGCAGCCTGTTTCTTGGGAATTTTAGGGGAACTAATGAAAAACTGTTTTTT
TRBD2 TRBJ2-1 NA TRBV5-4 CASRAGTSGNNEQFF TGTGCCAGCAGGGCCGGGACTAGCGGAAACAATGAGCAGTTCTTC
TRBD1 TRBJ1-5 few TRBV18 CASSQGTAFNQPQHF TGTGCCAGCTCACAGGGGACAGCCTTCAATCAGCCCCAGCATTTT
NA TRBJ2-1 few TRBV7-2 CASSFYNEQFF TGTGCCAGCTCTTTCTACAATGAGCAGTTCTTC
NA TRBJ1-3 few TRBV5-1 CASSPQGFTNTIYF TGCGCCAGCAGCCCGCAGGGTTTTACCAACACCATATATTTT
NA TRBJ2-7 NA TRBV9 CASSVGVADYEQYF TGTGCCAGCAGCGTAGGTGTGGCAGACTACGAGCAGTACTTC
NA TRBJ2-2 few TRBV5-1 CASSLDTLSPGELFF TGCGCCAGCAGCTTGGATACCCTATCACCCGGGGAGCTGTTTTTT
TRBD1 TRBJ1-5 NA TRBV30 CAWSVQGNQPQHF TGTGCCTGGAGTGTACAGGGGAATCAGCCCCAGCATTTT
NA TRBJ2-2 NA TRBV6-6 CASSPRRGKNTGELFF TGTGCCAGCAGTCCCAGACGGGGAAAAAACACCGGGGAGCTGTTTTTT
NA TRBJ1-5 few TRBV5-1 CASSVGGSNQPQHF TGCGCCAGCAGCGTCGGGGGGAGCAATCAGCCCCAGCATTTT
TRBD1 TRBJ1-1 NA TRBV18 CASYGGGGNTEAFF TGTGCCAGTTACGGAGGGGGCGGAAACACTGAAGCTTTCTTT
TRBD1 TRBJ2-7 NA TRBV5-1 CASSLRDRGPLNEQYF TGCGCCAGCAGCTTACGGGACAGGGGGCCCCTCAACGAGCAGTACTTC
TRBD1 TRBJ1-1 NA TRBV6-4 CASVGQGPMNTEAFF TGTGCCAGCGTCGGACAGGGCCCTATGAACACTGAAGCTTTCTTT
NA TRBJ2-1 NA TRBV25-1 CASKDRLSGEQFF TGTGCCAGCAAAGACAGGCTGAGCGGTGAGCAGTTCTTC
NA TRBJ1-2 few TRBV6-5 CASSTVYGYTF TGTGCCAGCTCAACAGTCTATGGCTACACCTTC
TRBD1 TRBJ1-1 many TRBV5-4 CASSSEGARNTEAFF TGTGCCAGCAGCTCCGAGGGGGCGCGGAACACTGAAGCTTTCTTT
NA TRBJ2-5 NA TRBV30 CAWSVQMTQYF TGTGCCTGGAGTGTACAAATGACCCAGTACTTC
NA TRBJ1-2 many TRBV21-1 CASSKGTGSSYGYTF TGTGCCAGCAGCAAGGGGACAGGGTCGAGCTATGGCTACACCTTC
TRBD1 TRBJ1-1 few TRBV18 CASSPVSQGERGTEAFF TGTGCCAGCTCACCAGTATCACAGGGGGAAAGGGGAACTGAAGCTTTCTTT
TRBD2 TRBJ2-5 few TRBV2 CASRPGTSGSGGETQYF TGTGCCAGCAGACCCGGGACTAGCGGGAGCGGGGGAGAGACCCAGTACTTC
NA TRBJ2-2 few TRBV5-1 CASSLTGNTGELFF TGCGCCAGCAGCTTGACGGGGAACACCGGGGAGCTGTTTTTT
NA TRBJ1-1 few TRBV20-1 CSARAQVEAFF TGCAGTGCTAGGGCGCAGGTTGAAGCTTTCTTT
NA TRBJ1-1 NA TRBV18 CASSPIRWTDMNTEAFF TGTGCCAGCTCACCGATCCGATGGACAGACATGAACACTGAAGCTTTCTTT
NA TRBJ1-2 NA TRBV29-1 CSVSVGQHYGYTF TGCAGCGTGAGCGTTGGTCAACACTATGGCTACACCTTC
TRBD2 TRBJ2-2 few TRBV4-3 CASSHSGRAGTGELFF TGCGCCAGCAGCCACAGCGGGAGGGCCGGGACCGGGGAGCTGTTTTTT
TRBD1 TRBJ2-1 few TRBV10-3 CAIADRDNEQFF TGTGCCATCGCGGACAGGGACAATGAGCAGTTCTTC
TRBD1 TRBJ2-6 NA TRBV5-6 CASSWDRGSGANVLTF TGTGCCAGCAGCTGGGACAGAGGCTCTGGGGCCAACGTCCTGACTTTC
NA TRBJ2-7 few TRBV5-1 CASSSGATHEQYF TGCGCCAGCAGCTCAGGGGCTACCCACGAGCAGTACTTC
NA TRBJ2-7 few TRBV19 CASSTIPGQRSYEQYF TGTGCCAGTAGTACTATTCCAGGACAGAGGTCCTACGAGCAGTACTTC